One and the same sample provided the 5 T cell receptor beta chains below, sequenced in a study of cytomegalovirus exposure and HLA in healthy donors. Primers included in the PCR were 60 Vbeta and 13 Jbeta primers. Repertoires were generated with immunoSEQ multiplex PCR, while TCRdb's copy carries only in-frame clones and drops some. The sample lists 90,000 to 100,000 clones; around three quarters were seen once. Sequencing was done on a sample of PBMCs. The receptor source for this set is a man aged 55-75 years in good health and CMV-seropositive.

This clone was observed a single time. This sequence joins TRBV5-1 and TRBJ2-2; perhaps TRBD1 as D (6 bases). The V end was cut by 0 bases, the J end by 0 bases, with 12 bases between. Germline assignment: CDR1 SGHRS and CDR2 YFSETQ. The CDR3 runs to 17 residues. DNA of the CDR3: TGCGCCAGCAGCTTGGTGCCGCAGGGGACGAACACCGGGGAGCTGTTTTTT. Protein sequence: CASSLVPQGTNTGELFF. The full variable domain, with the rest looked up from reference TRBV5-1 and TRBJ2-2, is KAGVTQTPRYLIKTRGQQVTLSCSPISGHRSVSWYQQTPGQGLQFLFEYFSETQRNKGNFPGRFSGRQFSNSRSEMNVSTLELGDSALYLCASSLVPQGTNTGELFFGEGSRLTVL.

The gene calls are TRBV19 and TRBJ2-5, with a weak D call TRBD2 (6 bases). Germline-derived CDR1 and CDR2 are LNHDA and SQIVND (reference sequence). With 3 bases removed from V and 5 bases from J, the gap between germline ends came to 10 bases. This CDR3 is 13 amino acids long. This CDR3 is CASSIAGYETQYF. The CDR3 DNA sequence: TGTGCCAGTAGTATCGCGGGGTATGAGACCCAGTACTTC.

The chain uses TRBV9 and TRBJ2-3; 11 bases match TRBD2. Trimming removed 3 bases from V and 5 bases from J; junction bases left unmatched: 11. Germline V gives CDR1 SGDLS, CDR2 YYNGEE. The CDR3 covers 17 residues. The CDR3 spells CASSGVGLAGGRDTQYF. The DNA of the CDR3 is TGTGCCAGCAGCGGGGTCGGGCTAGCGGGGGGACGAGATACGCAGTATTTT.

This chain links TRBV19 with TRBJ1-5; 9 bases line up with TRBD1. Trimming took 3 bases from V and 3 from J; bases not matched to a gene: 3. The V gene's germline CDR1 is LNHDA and CDR2 SQIVND (reference sequence). The CDR3 extends over 15 amino acids. The CDR3 coding sequence is TGTGCCAGTAGTATGGGGACAGGGATCAATCAGCCCCAGCATTTT. It yields the protein CASSMGTGINQPQHF.

This clone was counted a few times. The J gene is TRBJ1-4, the V gene TRBV4-3, with a possible D match to TRBD1 (5 bases). V dropped 0 bases and J dropped 8 bases, with 13 bases sitting between them. The CDR3 spans 15 residues. Per the germline V gene, CDR1 is LGHNA and CDR2 is YSLEER. The CDR3 spells CASSQEGQNSEKLFF. CDR3 nucleotide sequence: TGCGCCAGCAGCCAAGAGGGGCAGAACAGCGAAAAACTGTTTTTT.